This T cell receptor beta chain was found in a study of tumor-infiltrating lymphocytes in oesophageal squamous cell carcinoma (dated by TCRdb to the mid-2010s). The CDR3 measures 14 amino acids from cysteine to phenylalanine. Only the CDR3 DNA is retained, 42 bases long and in frame from the first base. V is pared back by 7 bases and J by 2 bases, with 14 bases lying between the germline termini. This clonotype was seen ten or more times. Its antigen is still unknown. Base quality data are lacking; no much larger clone is found one base away. Libraries came from PCR. Sequencing instrument: Illumina HiSeq 2000. TCRdb itself trimmed the public reads at Q25 with fastp, ran MiXCR and retained productive beta chains. When rows share a CDR3 protein, they turn into one entry using the most common DNA and genes. The sample profile shows 20,000 or so distinct CDR3 sequences; 35% to 45% of them were found once. The ten most abundant clones make up roughly two fifths of the sample.

The chain uses TRBV12-3 or TRBV12-4 and TRBJ2-5, with TRBD1 as a weak D call on 5 bases. This sequence originates from a male donor with esophageal squamous cell carcinoma. What was sequenced was esophageal tumor tissue. The encoded CDR3 is CASTGSSDQETQYF. The base sequence is TGTGCCAGCACAGGGTCCTCAGATCAAGAGACCCAGTACTTC.